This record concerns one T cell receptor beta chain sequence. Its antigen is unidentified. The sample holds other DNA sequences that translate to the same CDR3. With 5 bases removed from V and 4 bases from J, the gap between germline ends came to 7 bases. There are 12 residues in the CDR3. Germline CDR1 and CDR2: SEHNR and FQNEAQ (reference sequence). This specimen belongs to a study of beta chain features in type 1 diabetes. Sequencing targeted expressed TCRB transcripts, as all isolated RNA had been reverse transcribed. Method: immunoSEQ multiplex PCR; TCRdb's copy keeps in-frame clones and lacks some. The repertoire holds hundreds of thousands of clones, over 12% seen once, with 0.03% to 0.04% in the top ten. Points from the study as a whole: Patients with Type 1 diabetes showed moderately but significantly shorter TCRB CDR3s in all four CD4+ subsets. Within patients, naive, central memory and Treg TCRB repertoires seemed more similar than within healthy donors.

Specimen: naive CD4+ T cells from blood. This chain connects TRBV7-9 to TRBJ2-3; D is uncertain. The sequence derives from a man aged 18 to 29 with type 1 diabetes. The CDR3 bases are TGTGCCAGCAGCCCCCGCGCAGATACGCAGTATTTT. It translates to CASSPRADTQYF.